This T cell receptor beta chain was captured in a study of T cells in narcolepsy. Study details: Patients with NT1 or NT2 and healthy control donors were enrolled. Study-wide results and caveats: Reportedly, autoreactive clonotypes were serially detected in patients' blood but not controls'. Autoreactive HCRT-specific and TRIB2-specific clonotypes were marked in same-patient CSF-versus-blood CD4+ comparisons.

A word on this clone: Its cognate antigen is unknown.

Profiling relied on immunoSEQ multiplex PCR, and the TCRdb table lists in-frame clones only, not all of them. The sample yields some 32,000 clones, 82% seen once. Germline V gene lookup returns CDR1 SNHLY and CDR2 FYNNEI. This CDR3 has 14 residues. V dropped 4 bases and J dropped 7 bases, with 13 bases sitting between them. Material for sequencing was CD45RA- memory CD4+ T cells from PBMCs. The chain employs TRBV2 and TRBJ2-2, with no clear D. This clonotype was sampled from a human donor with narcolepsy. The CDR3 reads CASSVGGARGELFF. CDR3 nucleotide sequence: TGTGCCAGCAGTGTTGGTGGCGCCCGCGGGGAGCTGTTTTTT.